These T cell receptor beta chains were read from a single sample in a study of cytomegalovirus exposure and HLA in healthy donors. Libraries were prepared by immunoSEQ multiplex PCR; TCRdb keeps only in-frame clonotypes and omits some of them. The sample data list tens of thousands of clones. Sequencing input: PBMCs. The receptors shown here come from a woman between 35 and 50 years old in good health and CMV-seropositive. CDR3s include the opening cysteine and the closing phenylalanine or tryptophan. A D gene is named only where the DNA matches it firmly.

>TRBJ2-1|TRBV27|-
TGTGCCAGCAGTCGGGACATTTTAAGCTCCTACAATGAGCAGTTCTTC
CASSRDILSSYNEQFF
>TRBJ2-7|TRBV5-1|-
TGCGCCAGCAGCTGGGGACACCGCTCCTACGAGCAGTACTTC
CASSWGHRSYEQYF
>TRBJ2-1|TRBV11-3|-
TGTGCCAGCAGCTTAGACGGGGGGCTTGATGAGCAGTTCTTC
CASSLDGGLDEQFF
>TRBJ1-2|TRBV6-5|-
TGTGCTGTTGCCGGGAACCACTATGGCTACACCTTC
CAVAGNHYGYTF
>TRBJ2-3|TRBV10-3|TRBD2
TGTGCCATCAGCACGGGACTAGCGGGAGCGGATACGCAGTATTTT
CAISTGLAGADTQYF
>TRBJ2-1|TRBV28|-
TGTGCCAGCACCAAGGGGTATGAGCAGTTCTTC
CASTKGYEQFF
>TRBJ1-2|TRBV19|-
TGTGCCAGTAGTATGGGACTGTGGGGCTACACCTTC
CASSMGLWGYTF
>TRBJ1-2|TRBV9|TRBD1
TGTGCCAGCAGCGTAGAAACAGGGGGCGGATATGGCTACACCTTC
CASSVETGGGYGYTF
>TRBJ1-1|TRBV15|-
TGTGCCACCAGCAGAGAACCGGGGGTGAACACTGAAGCTTTCTTT
CATSREPGVNTEAFF
>TRBJ1-5|TRBV28|-
TGTGCCAGCAGGAATGACCGCGGAGGCAATCAGCCCCAGCATTTT
CASRNDRGGNQPQHF
>TRBJ2-5|TRBV11-2|TRBD1
TGTGCCAGCAGCCTCCGGACAGGGCGCCAAGAGACCCAGTACTTC
CASSLRTGRQETQYF
>TRBJ2-7|TRBV5-1|-
TGCGCCAGCAGCTACCGGCCCCAAGAGACTTACGAGCAGTACTTC
CASSYRPQETYEQYF
>TRBJ2-5|TRBV28|TRBD2
TGTGCCAGCAGCCGCCGACTAGCGGGAGGGCAAGAGACCCAGTACTTC
CASSRRLAGGQETQYF
>TRBJ2-2|TRBV19|TRBD2
TGTGCCAGTAGTGGCGAGCGGGAGGACCCGCGCACCGGGGAGCTGTTTTTT
CASSGEREDPRTGELFF
>TRBJ2-1|TRBV27|TRBD2
TGTGCCAGCAGTCCCACTAGCGCCTATTACAATGAGCAGTTCTTC
CASSPTSAYYNEQFF
>TRBJ1-1|TRBV6-4|TRBD1
TGTGCCAGCAGTGACACGGACAGGGCGACTGAAGCTTTCTTT
CASSDTDRATEAFF
>TRBJ2-1|TRBV19|TRBD2
TGTGCCAGTAGTATATCCCAAAGCGGGAGGGCCTATTATGAGCAGTTCTTC
CASSISQSGRAYYEQFF
>TRBJ2-7|TRBV5-1|TRBD2
TGCGCCAGCAGCTTGGTACTAGCGGGATCCCGCGAGCAGTACTTC
CASSLVLAGSREQYF
>TRBJ1-1|TRBV5-4|TRBD1
TGTGCCAGCAGCTTGTGGCAGGGGGCGGGTACTGAAGCTTTCTTT
CASSLWQGAGTEAFF
>TRBJ1-4|TRBV19|-
TGTGCCAGTAGTGCCGCCGGGACAACCGGTGAAAAACTGTTTTTT
CASSAAGTTGEKLFF
>TRBJ2-2|TRBV29-1|TRBD1
TGCAGCGTTTTTAAAAACAGGGGGATGAACACCGGGGAGCTGTTTTTT
CSVFKNRGMNTGELFF
>TRBJ2-5|TRBV5-4|TRBD2
TGTGCCAGCAGCTCCACTAGCGGGGGGGCCCAAGAGACCCAGTACTTC
CASSSTSGGAQETQYF
>TRBJ2-7|TRBV6-5|-
TGTGCCAGCAGCTATCGACATACCGACGAGCAGTACTTC
CASSYRHTDEQYF
>TRBJ1-2|TRBV15|-
TGTGCCACCAGCGTCGAGCAGGGGCAGGGCTACACCTTC
CATSVEQGQGYTF
>TRBJ2-7|TRBV10-3|-
TGTGCCATCAGTGCTCCCCCAGGGGGGATCTCCTACGAGCAGTACTTC
CAISAPPGGISYEQYF
>TRBJ2-2|TRBV5-1|TRBD1
TGCGCCAGCAGCTTTTGGGGGACAGACAACACCGGGGAGCTGTTTTTT
CASSFWGTDNTGELFF
>TRBJ2-5|TRBV5-1|-
TGCGCCAGCAGCGGGTCCACCACCGGGGAGACCCAGTACTTC
CASSGSTTGETQYF
>TRBJ2-7|TRBV10-3|TRBD2
TGTGCCATCAGTGACGCCACTAGCGGGAGGTACGAGCAGTACTTC
CAISDATSGRYEQYF
>TRBJ2-3|TRBV2|TRBD2
TGTGCCAGCAGTGAAATAGCGGGGGGATCGGATTTT
CASSEIAGGSDF